The 24 T cell receptor beta chains in this list originate from one sample, sequenced in a study of blood T cells in healthy people across ages. Combining a sample-barcoded 5' primer with a J-beta primer mix, a second PCR ran for about 6 to 11 cycles. TCRdb re-called the 5' RACE reads with MiXCR, one entry per CDR3 protein. The sample consists of fewer than 2 million distinct CDR3 sequences, about 39% of them appearing once. The material sequenced was blood. These receptors all stem from a human donor in good health.

The rearrangement uses TRBV7-2 and TRBJ2-5, with D perhaps matching TRBD1 (5 bases). V lost 3 bases and J lost 3, with 8 bases in between. CDR3 length: 13 amino acids. Germline lookup yields CDR1 SGHTA and CDR2 FQGNSA. In nucleotides, the CDR3 is TGTGCCAGCAGCTTTGACAGAAAAGAGACCCAGTACTTC. Its protein is CASSFDRKETQYF.

This clonotype has more than one count but fewer than ten. The rearrangement uses TRBV2 and TRBJ1-6; D may be TRBD1 (6 bases). There are 13 residues in the CDR3. CDR1 SNHLY and CDR2 FYNNEI come from the germline V gene. V was pared by 10 bases and J by 6 bases, with 13 bases between. The CDR3 DNA is TGTGCCACCAACAGGGAACCTAATTCACCCCTCCACTTT. Translating it yields CATNREPNSPLHF.

The chain employs TRBV20-1 and TRBJ2-4; 10 nucleotides align to TRBD1. The junction had 14 bases not matched to a gene; V was cut back by 7 bases and J by 8 bases. Germline V lookup: CDR1 DFQATT, CDR2 SNEGSKA (reference sequence). The length of the CDR3 is 15 residues. The CDR3 region has the DNA TGCAGTGGAGTGGGGGGACAGGGGAGGAAGGACATTCAGTACTTC. Its protein product is CSGVGGQGRKDIQYF.

This rearrangement joins TRBV9 to TRBJ2-1, with a weak D call TRBD1 (6 bases). The CDR3 spans 15 residues. V lost 1 base and J 2 bases, leaving 10 bases between the germline ends. CDR1 is SGDLS and CDR2 is YYNGEE in the germline V gene. As DNA, the CDR3 is TGTGCCAGCAGCGTACAGGGGTGGCCCTACAATGAGCAGTTCTTC. It is translated as CASSVQGWPYNEQFF.

The table lists this clonotype with a count of one. The chain uses TRBV27 and TRBJ2-7; 7 nucleotides align to TRBD2. V lost 6 bases, J lost 0 bases, and 8 bases stayed unmatched. The length of the CDR3 is 15 residues. Germline assignment: CDR1 MNHEY and CDR2 SMNVEV (reference sequence). The CDR3 DNA follows: TGTGCCAGCAGCCGAGGCGGGGGTACCTCCTACGAGCAGTACTTC. Its protein product is CASSRGGGTSYEQYF.

This chain's CDR3 is CASSLVTGGNEQYF. CDR3 coding DNA: TGTGCCAGCAGTTTAGTGACAGGGGGAAATGAGCAGTACTTC. The V gene is TRBV12-3 or TRBV12-4, the J gene TRBJ2-7; 9 bases fit TRBD1. The CDR3 consists of 14 residues. Germline trimming cut 1 base from V and 7 bases from J; bases unmatched to any gene: 5.

The chain recombines TRBV28 with TRBJ1-5; maybe TRBD1 (5 bases). The CDR3 is 14 amino acids. V dropped 6 bases and J dropped 3 bases, with 12 bases sitting between them. Germline lookup yields CDR1 MDHEN and CDR2 SYDVKM. In nucleotides, the CDR3 is TGTGCCAGCAGAGGGACGGGATTCAATCAGCCCCAGCATTTT. The encoded protein is CASRGTGFNQPQHF.

The CDR3 loop reads CSVQIGVAGTEAFF. DNA for the CDR3: TGCAGCGTCCAAATAGGGGTGGCTGGCACTGAAGCTTTCTTT. The chain joins TRBV29-1 to TRBJ1-1; weak D call: TRBD1 (5 bases). The CDR3 covers 14 residues. V was trimmed by 6 bases and J by 4 bases, leaving 18 bases between them. The germline CDR1 and CDR2 sequences are SQVTM and ANQGSEA.

This chain uses TRBV20-1 with TRBJ2-3, with D hard to call. This CDR3 has 13 residues. Between the trimmed V and J ends, which lost 5 bases and 5 bases, there was a span of 14 bases. The V gene's germline CDR1 is DFQATT and CDR2 SNEGSKA (reference sequence). CDR3 sequence (DNA): TGCAGTGCTGGTCCCTCAAACGGAGATACGCAGTATTTT. Amino acid sequence: CSAGPSNGDTQYF.

Only a few counts were recorded for this clonotype. V is TRBV5-1 and J is TRBJ2-3; TRBD1 or TRBD2 may be the D gene (6 bases each). The CDR3 consists of 16 residues. Trimming stripped 6 bases from V and 2 bases from J, with 19 bases between. Germline V lookup: CDR1 SGHRS, CDR2 YFSETQ. The CDR3 nucleotides read TGCGCCAGCACCCTGTCCGTAGGGGGGTACACAGATACGCAGTATTTT. As protein: CASTLSVGGYTDTQYF.

The V call is TRBV9, the J call TRBJ2-3; D remains unclear. Germline CDR1 and CDR2: SGDLS and YYNGEE. V lost 4 bases to trimming and J lost 5 bases, with 14 bases between them. This CDR3 has 14 residues. DNA for the CDR3: TGTGCCAGCAGCCCCTCCGGTGGGGAAGATACGCAGTATTTT. It encodes CASSPSGGEDTQYF.

The chain employs TRBV29-1 and TRBJ2-2, with D maybe TRBD1 (5 bases). This CDR3 has 12 amino acids. Germline values: CDR1 SQVTM, CDR2 ANQGSEA. As DNA, the CDR3 is TGCAGTGTGGGGCGCTTGGCCGGGGAGCTGTTTTTT. Translated: CSVGRLAGELFF.

This clonotype is a singleton in its sample. The gene calls are TRBV10-3 and TRBJ2-3, with TRBD1 matching 10 bases. V was clipped by 1 base and J by 8 bases; unmatched bases: 6. CDR1 and CDR2 (germline): ENHRY, SYGVKD. The CDR3 contains 15 residues. The CDR3 DNA follows: TGTGCCATCAGTGAGTACGGACAGGGGGAGGCTACGCAGTATTTT. Its translation: CAISEYGQGEATQYF.

This clonotype appeared a few times. The chain joins TRBV7-2 to TRBJ2-5, with 10 bases identical to TRBD2. The ends lost 7 bases at V and 4 bases at J; junction bases unmatched: 6. The germline V gene has CDR1 SGHTA and CDR2 FQGNSA. The CDR3 contains 14 residues. CDR3 loop: CASTLGLAVETQYF. DNA for the CDR3: TGTGCCAGCACCCTCGGACTAGCGGTAGAGACCCAGTACTTC.

A word on this clonotype: A much larger clone sits a single nucleotide away, making a read error possible. J is TRBJ2-7 and V is TRBV2; 8 bases are a match to TRBD1. Germline V gene data show CDR1 as SNHLY and CDR2 as FYNNEI. This CDR3 contains 13 residues. The CDR3 sequence is CVSERTGSYEQYF. The CDR3, as DNA: TGTGTCAGCGAAAGGACAGGGAGTTACGAGCAGTACTTC. Using reference TRBV2 and TRBJ2-7 for the parts outside the CDR3, the full variable domain is EPEVTQTPSHQVTQMGQEVILRCVPISNHLYFYWYRQILGQKVEFLVSFYNNEISEKSEIFDDQFSVERPDGSNFTLKIRSTKLEDSAMYFCVSERTGSYEQYFGPGTRLTVT.

This chain uses TRBV9 with TRBJ2-5; D might be TRBD1 (6 bases). The ends were cut back, 1 base at V and 5 bases at J, with 12 bases in the middle. This CDR3 is built from 14 residues. In germline, CDR1 is SGDLS, CDR2 YYNGEE. In DNA form, the CDR3 reads TGTGCCAGCAGCGTAAATGGGACAAGGGAGACCCAGTACTTC. This codes for CASSVNGTRETQYF.

This clonotype was detected a few times. This chain joins TRBV7-6 and TRBJ1-1; tentatively, D is TRBD1 (5 bases). This CDR3 region has 14 residues. From germline, CDR1 is SGHVS and CDR2 FNYEAQ. Trimming left V 2 bases short and J 5 bases short, with 12 bases between. This CDR3 reads CASSLSGSGTEAFF. For the CDR3, the DNA is TGTGCCAGCAGCTTATCAGGGTCAGGGACTGAAGCTTTCTTT.

The chain uses TRBV20-1 and TRBJ1-4, with TRBD1 as a possible D gene (5 bases). Germline V gene data show CDR1 as DFQATT and CDR2 as SNEGSKA (reference sequence). This CDR3 is built from 13 residues. Trimming removed 6 bases from V and 7 bases from J, with 15 bases in between. In nucleotides, the CDR3 is TGCAGTGCAGAGATGGGGCCCCGTGAAAAACTGTTTTTT. Protein product: CSAEMGPREKLFF.

In this sample, this clonotype turned up a few times. The chain combines TRBV4-2 with TRBJ2-3; D is unresolved. With 4 bases removed from V and 6 bases from J, the gap between germline ends came to 14 bases. Germline V gene sequence: CDR1 LGHNA, CDR2 YNFKEQ. The CDR3 runs to 14 residues. The CDR3 bases are TGTGCCAGCAGCCCACGAGGCCCCGGGGATACGCAGTATTTT. This gives the protein CASSPRGPGDTQYF.

The gene calls are TRBV4-3 and TRBJ2-1, with 15 bases matching TRBD2. Trimming removed 4 bases from V and 0 bases from J; junction bases left unmatched: 7. The CDR3 covers 19 residues. Germline CDR1 is LGHNA and CDR2 is YSLEER. The CDR3 DNA reads TGCGCCAGCAGCCTCGGGACTAGCGGGGGGCCGAGCTCCTACAATGAGCAGTTCTTC. This codes for CASSLGTSGGPSSYNEQFF.

This clonotype was counted a single time. V is TRBV27 and J is TRBJ2-7; D ambiguous. Germline CDR1 reads MNHEY; CDR2 reads SMNVEV (reference sequence). V lost 0 bases, J lost 6 bases, and 9 bases lay in between. The CDR3 has 13 amino acids. The CDR3 coding sequence is TGTGCCAGCAGTTTATCTAGAAATATCGAGCAGTACTTC. Amino acids: CASSLSRNIEQYF.

V and J are TRBV6-1 and TRBJ1-2; D is uncertain. This CDR3 is built from 12 residues. Per germline, CDR1 MNHNS and CDR2 SASEGT. With 2 bases removed from V and 1 base from J, the gap between germline ends came to 2 bases. CDR3 bases: TGTGCCAGCAGTGAAAGTAACTATGGCTACACCTTC. Its protein product is CASSESNYGYTF.

This clonotype has just one count. The chain recombines TRBV7-6 with TRBJ1-2, with D possibly being TRBD1 (6 bases). The V gene lost 3 bases and the J gene lost 7 bases, with 21 bases spanning the gap. The CDR3 has 16 residues. The germline CDR1 and CDR2 sequences are SGHVS and FNYEAQ. The CDR3 is CASSLAPTGKRGGYTF. CDR3 DNA sequence: TGTGCCAGCAGCTTGGCCCCTACAGGGAAAAGGGGTGGCTACACCTTC.

This chain's CDR3 is CASSLYNGGDEQYF. Written as DNA, the CDR3 is TGTGCCAGCAGTTTATATAATGGGGGGGACGAGCAGTACTTC. The gene calls are TRBV28 and TRBJ2-7, with 7 bases that match TRBD2. The CDR3 runs to 14 residues. The V segment lost 1 base and the J segment 5 bases; nucleotides outside the gene matches: 5. Germline CDR1 MDHEN, CDR2 SYDVKM. The complete variable domain, with remaining parts taken from reference TRBV28 and TRBJ2-7, reads DVKVTQSSRYLVKRTGEKVFLECVQDMDHENMFWYRQDPGLGLRLIYFSYDVKMKEKGDIPEGYSVSREKKERFSLILESASTNQTSMYLCASSLYNGGDEQYFGPGTRLTVT.